These T cell receptor beta chains were read from a single sample in a study of blood T cell repertoires in COVID-19. Repertoires were generated with immunoSEQ multiplex PCR, while TCRdb's copy carries only in-frame clones and drops some. In the table there are hundreds of thousands of clones, under 90% of which are singletons. Sequenced sample: PBMCs or T cells enriched from blood (not recorded which). These receptors all stem from a young man with acute COVID-19. The CDR3 runs from the conserved cysteine through the conserved F or W. D genes are given only for firm matches. Not all rows give a size; the values are once, few, many and, for expanded clones, a class.

cdr3_length clone_size j_call v_call d_call cdr3_nt cdr3_aa
14 . TRBJ2-5 TRBV5-1 TRBD1 TGCGCCAGCAGCGAGACCAGGGGGCCTAAGACCCAGTACTTC CASSETRGPKTQYF
14 . TRBJ2-2 TRBV5-4 . TGTGCCAGCAGCCTGTCCGGGACAAACGGGGAGCTGTTTTTT CASSLSGTNGELFF
15 . TRBJ1-2 TRBV15 . TGTGCCACCAGCAGAGATTGGCCAGCGGACTATGGCTACACCTTC CATSRDWPADYGYTF
13 once TRBJ2-5 TRBV27 . TGTGCCAGCAGCCGCCGGGGAGGAGAGACCCAGTACTTC CASSRRGGETQYF
16 . TRBJ2-3 TRBV5-1 . TGCGCCAGCAGCTTCGGGGACTTGGGTATCACAGATACGCAGTATTTT CASSFGDLGITDTQYF
15 few TRBJ2-3 TRBV20-1 TRBD1 TGCAGTGCTAGTGCTGGACAGGGAATTTCAGATACGCAGTATTTT CSASAGQGISDTQYF
13 . TRBJ1-1 TRBV29-1 . TGCAGCGTTGAAAATCGGGGGGCGGCTGAAGCTTTCTTT CSVENRGAAEAFF
14 . TRBJ2-3 TRBV19 . TGTGCCAGTACACGTACTGCTAGCACAGATACGCAGTATTTT CASTRTASTDTQYF
15 . TRBJ2-2 TRBV6-5 TRBD1 TGTGCCAGTTCGGAATCCAACAGGGGCACCGGGGAGCTGTTTTTT CASSESNRGTGELFF
15 . TRBJ1-3 TRBV3-1/TRBV3-2 . TGTGCCAGCAGCCAACTACAGAGCTCTGGAAACACCATATATTTT CASSQLQSSGNTIYF
16 . TRBJ1-2 TRBV4-1 . TGCGCCAGCAGCCAAGGTGGAACGAGGATTAACTATGGCTACACCTTC CASSQGGTRINYGYTF
15 . TRBJ1-6 TRBV28 TRBD1 TGTGCCAGCAGTGTATCAGGGGGCAGGAATTCACCCCTCCACTTT CASSVSGGRNSPLHF
15 . TRBJ2-2 TRBV4-3 TRBD2 TGCGCCAGCAGCCAAGATCCCGGGGGGGCCGGGGAGCTGTTTTTT CASSQDPGGAGELFF
16 . TRBJ1-6 TRBV3-1/TRBV3-2 TRBD1 TGTGCCAGCAGCCAAGCGGGACAGGGTGTCAATTCACCCCTCCACTTT CASSQAGQGVNSPLHF
16 . TRBJ1-1 TRBV19 . TGTGCCAGTAGTAATACCAGGGGCAATAGGAACACTGAAGCTTTCTTT CASSNTRGNRNTEAFF
13 . TRBJ1-2 TRBV12-3/TRBV12-4 . TGTGCCAGCAGTTTAGGAGGACAGTTGGGCTACACCTTC CASSLGGQLGYTF
16 . TRBJ2-1 TRBV7-6 . TGTGCCAGCAGCTTAGCCGGAAGCGGCCGAGACAATGAGCAGTTCTTC CASSLAGSGRDNEQFF
16 . TRBJ2-2 TRBV7-2 TRBD1 TGTGCCAGCAGCATACAGACCGGGACAGGGCCCGGGGAGCTGTTTTTT CASSIQTGTGPGELFF
17 . TRBJ2-1 TRBV5-1 TRBD1 TGCGCCAGCAGCCAATTAATGTCGGGACAGGGGCTCAATGAGCAGTTCTTC CASSQLMSGQGLNEQFF
16 . TRBJ2-2 TRBV6-5 . TGTGCCAGCAGTTACTCGAGGGGGGGGCGCACCGGGGAGCTGTTTTTT CASSYSRGGRTGELFF
14 . TRBJ2-2 TRBV10-2 . TGCGCCAGCAGGGGGGGGCCCCCAACCGGGGAGCTGTTTTTT CASRGGPPTGELFF
17 . TRBJ2-1 TRBV18 TRBD2 TGTGCCAGCTCACCACGAACTAGCGGGGCCTTCTACAATGAGCAGTTCTTC CASSPRTSGAFYNEQFF
16 . TRBJ1-5 TRBV10-3 . TGTGCCATCAGTGAGTCAGGGAGGGGGGAGCATCAGCCCCAGCATTTT CAISESGRGEHQPQHF
13 . TRBJ2-5 TRBV28 . TGTGCCAGCAGCCCTAGAGGGCCGGAGACCCAGTACTTC CASSPRGPETQYF
15 . TRBJ2-1 TRBV9 . TGTGCCAGCAGCATTTCACCCCTCGAGGGCGATGAGCAGTTCTTC CASSISPLEGDEQFF
13 once TRBJ1-2 TRBV29-1 TRBD1 TGCAGCGTTGAATATGGGACAGGGGGTGGCTACACCTTC CSVEYGTGGGYTF
12 few TRBJ1-2 TRBV28 . TGTGCCACCCTTCGAGGGCGCTATGGCTACACCTTC CATLRGRYGYTF
15 . TRBJ2-4 TRBV7-2 . TGTGCCAGCAGCCCCCGAATCAGGGATGAGGACATTCAGTACTTC CASSPRIRDEDIQYF
13 . TRBJ1-1 TRBV7-9 . TGTGCCAGCAGCTTAACGGGAAGCGCTGAAGCTTTCTTT CASSLTGSAEAFF
18 . TRBJ2-5 TRBV19 TRBD2 TGTGCCAGTAGTACCTCGGGACTAGCGGGGGGGGTCCAAGAGACCCAGTACTTC CASSTSGLAGGVQETQYF
16 . TRBJ2-3 TRBV5-1 TRBD1 TGCGCCAGCAGCTTGGAATGGGGGACAGGGCGAGATACGCAGTATTTT CASSLEWGTGRDTQYF
14 . TRBJ1-2 TRBV5-1 TRBD1 TGCGCCAGCAGCTTGGTGGGACAGGAGATACTTTACACCTTC CASSLVGQEILYTF
17 . TRBJ2-4 TRBV5-4 TRBD1 TGTGCCAGCAGCCCCCGGGACAGGGCGGGGACCAAAAACATTCAGTACTTC CASSPRDRAGTKNIQYF
14 . TRBJ1-1 TRBV2 TRBD1 TGTGCCAGTAAATCCCCCACAGGGGACACTGAAGCTTTCTTT CASKSPTGDTEAFF
19 . TRBJ2-3 TRBV7-2 TRBD2 TGTGCCAGCAGCTTAGTGCGGCGGGGGGGCTTTTTTGGCACAGATACGCAGTATTTT CASSLVRRGGFFGTDTQYF
15 . TRBJ1-5 TRBV19 . TGTGCCAGTAGTATGGAAGGGGTCCCCAATCAGCCCCAGCATTTT CASSMEGVPNQPQHF
16 . TRBJ2-1 TRBV7-9 . TGTGCCAGCAGCTTAGTTGTTTCCGGGGTTCGGCATGAGCAGTTCTTC CASSLVVSGVRHEQFF
15 . TRBJ2-1 TRBV6-5 TRBD2 TGTGCCAGCAGTTACTCGGGGCGGGGGGGAACTTGGCAGTTCTTC CASSYSGRGGTWQFF
16 . TRBJ2-2 TRBV9 TRBD1 TGTGCCAGCAGCCCTCGGACAGGGGTCAACACCGGGGAGCTGTTTTTT CASSPRTGVNTGELFF
15 . TRBJ2-2 TRBV19 . TGTGCCAGTAGTATTAAGGGGGTCGGCACCGGGGAGCTGTTTTTT CASSIKGVGTGELFF